The clone carrying this T cell receptor (beta chain) occurred many times. The antigen is undetermined. The data derive from a study of Graves' ophthalmopathy and Graves' hyperthyroidism. Findings of the study overall: Sensitivity reached more than 70% and specificity more than 72% when the model predicted ophthalmopathy progression.

Other autoimmune disease, uncontrolled infection, pregnancy and lactation led to exclusion. The V end was cut by 4 bases, the J end by 7 bases, with 10 bases between. Germline V gene sequence: CDR1 MNHNY, CDR2 SVGAGI (reference sequence). CDR3 length equals 12 residues. The sequenced template was RNA, covering the TCR beta CDR3 region. A first-round RT-PCR used HTBI primers, followed by a second-round multiplex PCR. TCRdb passed the multiplex PCR reads through MiXCR, listing each CDR3 protein once. The sample has around 660,000 distinct CDR3 sequences; about two fifths are singletons. The source material was peripheral blood. The gene calls are TRBV6-6 and TRBJ1-2; D is unclear. This TCR came from an adult man with Graves' ophthalmopathy. CDR3 residues: CASSSQLVGYTF. As DNA, the CDR3 is TGTGCCAGCAGTTCTCAGTTGGTTGGCTACACCTTC.